Listed below are T cell receptor beta chains from one sample, sequenced in a study of T cells in Graves' hyperthyroidism and ophthalmopathy. From the multiplex PCR reads, TCRdb called clonotypes with MiXCR, one entry per CDR3 protein. The data hold hundreds of thousands of distinct CDR3 sequences, with about 13% observed a single time. Source material: blood. Every receptor here comes from a woman younger than 35 with Graves' hyperthyroidism. Each CDR3 is given with its conserved first and last residue. D genes are given only for firm matches. Size tells how often a clone was seen (once, few, many) or the class of an expanded clone, and some rows leave it out.

v_call,j_call,d_call,clone_size,cdr3_aa,cdr3_nt
TRBV20-1,TRBJ2-1,-,many,CSATGGLAFINNEQFF,TGCAGTGCTACCGGAGGGCTAGCCTTCATTAACAATGAGCAGTTCTTC
TRBV29-1,TRBJ2-1,-,few,CSVRGTMEQFF,TGCAGCGTTCGAGGCACCATGGAGCAGTTCTTC
TRBV5-6,TRBJ2-5,-,many,CASSMAQVSQETQYF,TGTGCCAGCAGCATGGCCCAGGTCTCCCAAGAGACCCAGTACTTC
TRBV6-5,TRBJ1-1,-,few,CASSSAVEGTEAFF,TGTGCCAGCAGTTCCGCGGTAGAGGGTACTGAAGCTTTCTTT
TRBV11-2,TRBJ2-2,-,many,CASSGAHTGELFF,TGTGCCAGCAGCGGTGCTCACACCGGGGAGCTGTTTTTT
TRBV20-1,TRBJ2-2,-,few,CSAMSGGNTGELFF,TGCAGTGCTATGAGCGGAGGGAACACCGGGGAGCTGTTTTTT
TRBV28,TRBJ2-3,TRBD2,-,CASSLRGGTSGSRGTDTQYF,TGTGCCAGCAGTTTAAGGGGGGGGACTAGCGGGAGTCGAGGCACAGATACGCAGTATTTT
TRBV27,TRBJ2-1,TRBD1,-,CASSSSLGQLSYNEQFF,TGTGCCAGCAGTTCATCCTTGGGACAGTTATCCTACAATGAGCAGTTCTTC
TRBV7-2,TRBJ1-1,-,many,CASTPGGRGNTEAFF,TGTGCCAGCACTCCGGGGGGTCGGGGAAACACTGAAGCTTTCTTT
TRBV20-1,TRBJ1-5,-,many,CSARDPVYSNQPQHF,TGCAGTGCTAGAGATCCCGTCTATAGCAATCAGCCCCAGCATTTT
TRBV6-2/TRBV6-3,TRBJ2-2,-,few,CASSYGDRRTGELFF,TGTGCCAGCAGTTACGGGGATCGGAGGACCGGGGAGCTGTTTTTT
TRBV28,TRBJ2-5,TRBD2,many,CASSIYLAEQETQYF,TGTGCCAGCAGTATCTACCTAGCGGAACAAGAGACCCAGTACTTC
TRBV6-4,TRBJ1-1,-,few,CASSVLPGNTEAFF,TGTGCCAGCAGTGTGCTGCCCGGGAACACTGAAGCTTTCTTT
TRBV15,TRBJ2-3,-,many,CATSRDLNRGTDTQYF,TGTGCCACCAGCAGAGATCTGAACAGGGGCACAGATACGCAGTATTTT
TRBV3-1,TRBJ1-4,-,many,CASSQSRGESGKLFF,TGTGCCAGCAGCCAATCCCGGGGCGAGAGCGGAAAACTGTTTTTT
TRBV15,TRBJ2-5,-,many,CATSRDPNQETQYF,TGTGCCACCAGCAGAGATCCGAACCAAGAGACCCAGTACTTC
TRBV10-3,TRBJ2-7,TRBD2,many,CAIRPRAGGSYEQYF,TGTGCCATCAGGCCACGGGCGGGAGGATCCTACGAGCAGTACTTC
TRBV29-1,TRBJ2-5,-,many,CSVAQETQYF,TGCAGCGTTGCCCAAGAGACCCAGTACTTC
TRBV27,TRBJ2-1,-,many,CASSLSKAVLYNEQFF,TGTGCCAGCAGTTTATCCAAAGCGGTTCTCTACAATGAGCAGTTCTTC
TRBV10-3,TRBJ2-1,TRBD1,once,CASRDREVNEQFF,TGTGCCAGCCGGGACAGGGAGGTAAATGAGCAGTTCTTC
TRBV14,TRBJ2-1,-,-,CASSRRRDYNEQFF,TGTGCCAGCAGCCGGAGAAGGGATTACAATGAGCAGTTCTTC
TRBV9,TRBJ2-2,TRBD1,many,CASSPPGQGNTGELFF,TGTGCCAGCAGCCCACCGGGACAGGGCAACACCGGGGAGCTGTTTTTT
TRBV28,TRBJ1-1,-,many,CASSSGGRKNTEAFF,TGTGCCAGCAGCTCCGGGGGCAGAAAAAACACTGAAGCTTTCTTT
TRBV7-3,TRBJ1-2,TRBD1,many,CASSRDRGDGYTF,TGTGCCAGCAGCCGAGACAGGGGAGATGGCTACACCTTC
TRBV24-1,TRBJ1-1,-,-,CATSDSGTSWNTEAFF,TGTGCCACCAGTGATTCGGGGACGTCTTGGAACACTGAAGCTTTCTTT
TRBV7-8,TRBJ2-5,-,many,CASSLDHGGPKETQYF,TGTGCCAGCAGCTTAGACCACGGGGGGCCAAAGGAGACCCAGTACTTC
TRBV7-6,TRBJ1-2,-,-,CASSPVPQGNYGYTF,TGTGCCAGCAGCCCAGTACCACAGGGCAACTATGGCTACACCTTC
TRBV3-1,TRBJ1-3,TRBD1,many,CASSQDPGQGMNAIYF,TGTGCCAGCAGTCAAGACCCGGGACAGGGTATGAACGCCATATATTTT
TRBV15,TRBJ2-7,-,many,CATSRASGVPEQYF,TGTGCCACCAGCAGAGCGTCGGGAGTTCCCGAGCAGTACTTC
TRBV7-9,TRBJ2-7,-,few,CASSLSLTLGTHYEQYF,TGTGCCAGCAGCTTATCCCTGACCCTCGGTACGCACTACGAGCAGTACTTC
TRBV3-1,TRBJ2-7,-,-,CASSQDRGTSSSYEQYF,TGTGCCAGCAGCCAAGATCGGGGGACAAGTAGCTCCTACGAGCAGTACTTC
TRBV28,TRBJ2-7,-,many,CASRSLYEQYF,TGTGCCAGCAGGAGCCTCTACGAGCAGTACTTC
TRBV7-3,TRBJ2-1,TRBD2,-,CASSFGTSGSPTYNEQFF,TGTGCCAGCAGCTTCGGGACTAGCGGGAGTCCGACTTACAATGAGCAGTTCTTC
TRBV2,TRBJ1-2,TRBD1,-,CASSETGQGYGYTF,TGTGCCAGCAGTGAAACGGGACAGGGTTATGGCTACACCTTC
TRBV12-3/TRBV12-4,TRBJ2-7,-,many,CASSLGPTYEQYF,TGTGCCAGCAGTTTAGGGCCAACCTACGAGCAGTACTTC
TRBV9,TRBJ2-3,TRBD2,many,CASSVDREADTQYF,TGTGCCAGCAGCGTAGATCGGGAGGCAGATACGCAGTATTTT
TRBV7-8,TRBJ1-1,-,many,CASSLAGQHTEAFF,TGTGCCAGCAGCTTAGCCGGGCAACACACTGAAGCTTTCTTT
TRBV5-1,TRBJ1-3,-,many,CASSLAHAEGGNTIYF,TGCGCCAGCAGCTTGGCCCATGCCGAAGGTGGAAACACCATATATTTT
TRBV5-6,TRBJ2-1,-,many,CASSLPFFGGKPNEQFF,TGTGCCAGCAGCCTGCCGTTTTTTGGGGGCAAACCCAATGAGCAGTTCTTC
TRBV20-1,TRBJ1-1,-,many,CSAMFRTEAFF,TGCAGTGCTATGTTTCGCACTGAAGCTTTCTTT
TRBV3-1,TRBJ2-2,TRBD1,many,CASSRGTGGFGGELFF,TGTGCCAGCAGCCGAGGGACAGGGGGCTTCGGCGGGGAGCTGTTTTTT
TRBV2,TRBJ2-7,-,many,CASSGDHPEQYF,TGTGCCAGCAGTGGGGACCATCCCGAGCAGTACTTC
TRBV3-1,TRBJ1-2,-,many,CASSQLGGYTF,TGTGCCAGCAGCCAATTAGGCGGCTACACCTTC